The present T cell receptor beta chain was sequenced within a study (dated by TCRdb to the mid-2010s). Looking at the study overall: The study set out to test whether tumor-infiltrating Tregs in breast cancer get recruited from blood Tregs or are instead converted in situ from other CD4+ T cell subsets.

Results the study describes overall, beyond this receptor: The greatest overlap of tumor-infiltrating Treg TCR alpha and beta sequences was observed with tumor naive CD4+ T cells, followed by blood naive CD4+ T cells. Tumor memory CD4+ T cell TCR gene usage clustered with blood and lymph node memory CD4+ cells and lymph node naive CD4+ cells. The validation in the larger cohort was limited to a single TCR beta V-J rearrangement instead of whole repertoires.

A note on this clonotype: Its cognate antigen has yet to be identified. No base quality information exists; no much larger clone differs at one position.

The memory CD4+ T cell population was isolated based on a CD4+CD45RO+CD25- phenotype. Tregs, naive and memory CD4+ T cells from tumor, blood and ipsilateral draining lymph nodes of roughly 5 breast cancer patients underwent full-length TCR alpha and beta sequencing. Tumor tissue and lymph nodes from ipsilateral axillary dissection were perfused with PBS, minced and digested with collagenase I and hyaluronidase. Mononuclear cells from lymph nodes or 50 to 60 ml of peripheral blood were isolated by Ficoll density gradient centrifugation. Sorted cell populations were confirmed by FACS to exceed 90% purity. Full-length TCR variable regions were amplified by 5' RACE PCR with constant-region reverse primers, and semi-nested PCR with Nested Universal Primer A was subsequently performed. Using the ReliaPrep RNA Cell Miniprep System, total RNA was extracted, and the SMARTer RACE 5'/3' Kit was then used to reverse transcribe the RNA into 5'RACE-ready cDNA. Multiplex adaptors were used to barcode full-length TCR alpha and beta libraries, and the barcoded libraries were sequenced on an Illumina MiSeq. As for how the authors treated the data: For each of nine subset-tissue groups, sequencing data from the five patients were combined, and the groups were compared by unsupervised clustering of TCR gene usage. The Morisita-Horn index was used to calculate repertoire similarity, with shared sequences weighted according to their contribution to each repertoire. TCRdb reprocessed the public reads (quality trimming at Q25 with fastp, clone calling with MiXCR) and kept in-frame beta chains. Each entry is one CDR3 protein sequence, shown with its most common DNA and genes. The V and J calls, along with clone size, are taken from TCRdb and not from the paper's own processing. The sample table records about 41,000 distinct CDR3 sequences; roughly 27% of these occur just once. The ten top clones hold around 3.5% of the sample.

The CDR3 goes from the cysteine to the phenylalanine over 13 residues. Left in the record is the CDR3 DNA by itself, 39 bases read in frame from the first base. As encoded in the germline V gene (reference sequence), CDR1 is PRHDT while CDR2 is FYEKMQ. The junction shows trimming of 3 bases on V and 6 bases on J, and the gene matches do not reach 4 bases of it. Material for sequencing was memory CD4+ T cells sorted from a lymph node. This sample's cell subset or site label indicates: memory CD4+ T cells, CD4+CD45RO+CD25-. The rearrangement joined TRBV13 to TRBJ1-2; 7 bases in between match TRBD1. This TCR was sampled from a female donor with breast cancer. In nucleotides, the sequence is TGTGCCAGCAGCTTTGAGGGGGCAGATGGCTACACCTTC. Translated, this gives CASSFEGADGYTF.